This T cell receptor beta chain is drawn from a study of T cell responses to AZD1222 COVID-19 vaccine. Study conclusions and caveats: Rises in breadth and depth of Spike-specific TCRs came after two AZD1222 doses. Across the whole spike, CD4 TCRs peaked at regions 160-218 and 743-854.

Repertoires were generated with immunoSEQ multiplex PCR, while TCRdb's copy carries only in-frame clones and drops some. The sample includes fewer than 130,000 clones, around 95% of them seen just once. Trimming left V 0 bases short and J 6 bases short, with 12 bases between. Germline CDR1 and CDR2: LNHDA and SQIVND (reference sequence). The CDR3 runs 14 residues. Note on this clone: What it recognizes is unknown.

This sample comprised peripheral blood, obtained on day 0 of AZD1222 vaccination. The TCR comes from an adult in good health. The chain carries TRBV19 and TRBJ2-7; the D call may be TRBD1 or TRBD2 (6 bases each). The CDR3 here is CASSIEAGEAEQYF. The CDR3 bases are TGTGCCAGTAGTATAGAGGCAGGGGAGGCCGAGCAGTACTTC.